This TCR beta chain was identified during a study of shared clonotypes between healthy human individuals. Across the study: CD4 naive cells filled three plates per donor, CD4 memory three, CD8 naive two and CD8 memory one.

Note on this clone: What it binds is unknown.

Germline V gene data show CDR1 as SGHRS and CDR2 as YFSETQ. The CDR3 consists of 16 residues. The V gene lost 0 bases and the J gene lost 1 base, with 10 bases spanning the gap. Study outcomes and limitations: As a rule, naive subsets had a larger estimated richness than memory subsets.

The donors were all Caucasian adults (living in Nashville, Tennessee). As originally analysed: From ImmunoSEQ came sequences covering only the junction and carrying no quality scores, so filtering differed. TCRdb's table, derived via immunoSEQ multiplex PCR, lists solely in-frame clones and lacks some. V, J and clone size were drawn from that table, and D and trimming were deduced from the DNA. Of roughly 1,500,000 clones in the sample, around 98% were seen once. V is TRBV5-1 and J is TRBJ1-4; a weak D match, TRBD1 (6 bases). The sample consisted of naive CD4+ T cells sorted from blood. Noted subset: CD45RA+ positively selected. This TCR derives from a young man in good health. The CDR3 reads CASSLVLTGTNEKLFF. In DNA form, the CDR3 reads TGCGCCAGCAGCTTGGTTTTGACAGGAACTAATGAAAAACTGTTTTTT.